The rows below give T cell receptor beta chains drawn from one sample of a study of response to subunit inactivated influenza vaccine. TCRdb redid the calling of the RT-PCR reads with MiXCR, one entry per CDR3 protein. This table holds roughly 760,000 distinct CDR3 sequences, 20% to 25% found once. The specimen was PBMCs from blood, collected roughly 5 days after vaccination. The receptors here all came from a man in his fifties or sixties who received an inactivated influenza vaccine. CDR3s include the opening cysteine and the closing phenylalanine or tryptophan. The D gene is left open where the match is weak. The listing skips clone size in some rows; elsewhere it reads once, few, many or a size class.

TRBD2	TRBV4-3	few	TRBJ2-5	CASSQEIAASGGETQYF	TGCGCCAGCAGCCAAGAAATAGCGGCTAGCGGGGGGGAGACCCAGTACTTC
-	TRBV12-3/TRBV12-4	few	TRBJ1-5	CASSFGFQPQHF	TGTGCCAGCAGTTTTGGGTTTCAGCCCCAGCATTTT
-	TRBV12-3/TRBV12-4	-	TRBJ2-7	CASSYPSIGGSSYEQYF	TGTGCCAGCAGTTATCCCTCAATCGGTGGAAGCTCCTACGAGCAGTACTTC
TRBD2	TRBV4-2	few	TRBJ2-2	CASSQVGGFYGGELFF	TGTGCCAGCAGCCAGGTGGGGGGGTTTTATGGCGGGGAGCTGTTTTTT
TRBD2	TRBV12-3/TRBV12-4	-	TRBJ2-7	CASRGGVLGQYF	TGTGCCAGCAGGGGGGGGGTACTCGGGCAGTACTTC
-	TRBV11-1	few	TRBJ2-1	CASKRLPQPYDSYNEQFF	TGTGCCAGCAAGCGACTACCTCAACCGTACGACTCCTACAATGAGCAGTTCTTC
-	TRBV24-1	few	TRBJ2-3	CATSDLGEDSTDTQYF	TGTGCCACCAGTGATTTAGGAGAGGATAGCACAGATACGCAGTATTTT
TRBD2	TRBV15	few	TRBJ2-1	CATSRDTSGRVIDNEQFF	TGTGCCACCAGCAGAGATACTAGCGGGAGGGTAATAGACAATGAGCAGTTCTTC
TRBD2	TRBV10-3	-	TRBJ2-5	CASGPGLAEETQYF	TGTGCCTCAGGACCCGGACTAGCGGAAGAGACCCAGTACTTC
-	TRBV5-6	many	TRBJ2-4	CASSLSLSGLAKNIQYF	TGTGCCAGCAGCTTGTCGCTCTCGGGTTTAGCCAAAAACATTCAGTACTTC
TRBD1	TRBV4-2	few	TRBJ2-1	CASSLVAGTGEDEQFF	TGTGCCAGCAGCCTGGTGGCCGGGACAGGCGAGGATGAGCAGTTCTTC
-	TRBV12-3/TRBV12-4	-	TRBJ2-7	CASSRGRSSYEQYF	TGTGCCAGCAGTCGTGGGAGGAGCTCCTACGAGCAGTACTTC
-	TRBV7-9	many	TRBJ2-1	CASSLAGREQFF	TGTGCCAGCAGCTTAGCGGGACGGGAGCAGTTCTTC
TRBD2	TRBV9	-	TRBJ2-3	CASSVNPLAGESTDTQYF	TGTGCCAGCAGCGTAAATCCGCTAGCGGGAGAGTCCACAGATACGCAGTATTTT
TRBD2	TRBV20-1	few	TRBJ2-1	CSASGPSGTNEQFF	TGCAGTGCTAGTGGTCCTAGCGGGACCAATGAGCAGTTCTTC
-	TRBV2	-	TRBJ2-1	CASSGQIAYNEQFF	TGTGCCAGCAGTGGACAGATCGCCTACAATGAGCAGTTCTTC
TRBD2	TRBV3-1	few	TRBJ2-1	CASSQVLKEASGRNEQFF	TGTGCCAGCAGCCAAGTACTAAAGGAGGCTAGCGGGAGGAATGAGCAGTTCTTC
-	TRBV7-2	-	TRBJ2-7	CASSLPAPRDQYF	TGTGCCAGCAGCTTACCGGCCCCCAGGGATCAGTACTTC
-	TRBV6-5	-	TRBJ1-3	CASSYRRGSGNTIYF	TGTGCCAGCAGTTATCGTAGGGGGTCTGGAAACACCATATATTTT
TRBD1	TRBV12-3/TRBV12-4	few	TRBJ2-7	CASSPNPGQGSGQYF	TGTGCCAGCAGTCCGAACCCTGGACAGGGTTCAGGGCAGTACTTC
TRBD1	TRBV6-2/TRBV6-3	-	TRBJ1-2	CASSYSTGGLGYTF	TGTGCCAGCAGTTACTCAACAGGGGGTCTTGGCTACACCTTC
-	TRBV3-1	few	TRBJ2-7	CASSYRDAYAEQYF	TGTGCCAGCAGCTACCGGGACGCCTATGCCGAGCAGTACTTC
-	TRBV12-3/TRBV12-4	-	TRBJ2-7	CASSLANRDEQYF	TGTGCCAGCAGTTTAGCGAACAGGGACGAGCAGTACTTC
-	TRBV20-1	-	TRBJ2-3	CSASSRYTYTDTQYF	TGCAGTGCTAGCTCGAGATACACCTACACAGATACGCAGTATTTT
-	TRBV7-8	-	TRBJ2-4	CASSLGGFREAKNIQYF	TGTGCCAGCAGCTTAGGGGGATTCCGTGAAGCCAAAAACATTCAGTACTTC
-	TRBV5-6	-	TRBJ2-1	CASSSGLETGQFF	TGTGCCAGCAGCTCGGGCCTCGAGACGGGGCAGTTCTTC
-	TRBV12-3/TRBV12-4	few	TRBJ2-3	CASSYRVGTQYF	TGTGCCAGCAGTTACAGGGTGGGTACGCAGTATTTT
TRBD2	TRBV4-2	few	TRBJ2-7	CASSQGSGRAEQYF	TGTGCCAGCAGCCAAGGAAGCGGGAGGGCCGAGCAGTACTTC
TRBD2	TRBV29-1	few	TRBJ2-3	CSVAAGGASSTDTQYF	TGCAGCGTTGCTGCGGGAGGGGCCTCGAGCACAGATACGCAGTATTTT
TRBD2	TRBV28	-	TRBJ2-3	CASRKEEVAGGGDTQYF	TGTGCCAGCAGGAAGGAAGAGGTGGCGGGGGGGGGAGATACGCAGTATTTT
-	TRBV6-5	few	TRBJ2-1	CASSYSISAPSYNEQFF	TGTGCCAGCAGTTACTCGATAAGCGCCCCCTCCTACAATGAGCAGTTCTTC
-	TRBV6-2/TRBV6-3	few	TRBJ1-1	CASSYPSPLRGTEAFF	TGTGCCAGCAGTTACCCCTCTCCCCTCAGGGGTACTGAAGCTTTCTTT
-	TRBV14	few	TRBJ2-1	CASSPLHGINSYNEQFF	TGTGCCAGCAGCCCTCTACACGGGATTAACTCCTACAATGAGCAGTTCTTC
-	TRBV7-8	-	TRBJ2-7	CASSLGSPSHEQYF	TGTGCCAGCAGCCTAGGCTCACCGAGCCACGAGCAGTACTTC
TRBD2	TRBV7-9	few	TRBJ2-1	CASTLAGRDEQFF	TGTGCCAGCACGCTAGCGGGAAGGGATGAGCAGTTCTTC
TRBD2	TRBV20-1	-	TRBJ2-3	CSARHIREGKDTQYF	TGCAGTGCTCGACATATCCGGGAGGGAAAAGATACGCAGTATTTT
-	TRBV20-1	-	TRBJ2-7	CSARRGASPYEQYF	TGCAGTGCTAGACGGGGGGCAAGCCCCTACGAGCAGTACTTC
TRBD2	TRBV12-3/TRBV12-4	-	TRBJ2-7	CASSLGTSGVYRYF	TGTGCCAGCAGTTTAGGGACTAGCGGGGTGTATCGGTACTTC
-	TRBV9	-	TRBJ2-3	CASSVVGGRNTDTQYF	TGTGCCAGCAGCGTAGTAGGAGGGAGAAACACAGATACGCAGTATTTT
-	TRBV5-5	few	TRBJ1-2	CASSTAGGGNYGYTF	TGTGCCAGCAGCACGGCGGGCGGGGGTAACTATGGCTACACCTTC
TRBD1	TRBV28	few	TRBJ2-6	CASSFVTGTASGANVLTF	TGTGCCAGCAGTTTCGTGACAGGGACCGCCTCTGGGGCCAACGTCCTGACTTTT
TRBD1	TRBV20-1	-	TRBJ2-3	CSARGRITGLSDTQYF	TGCAGTGCCAGGGGGAGAATAACAGGTCTTTCAGATACGCAGTATTTT
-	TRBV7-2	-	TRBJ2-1	CASSLLIGVDQFF	TGTGCCAGCAGCCTCTTAATTGGAGTGGATCAGTTCTTC
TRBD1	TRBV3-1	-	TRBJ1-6	CASSLTGTGQSPLHF	TGTGCCAGCAGCCTAACCGGGACAGGGCAATCACCCCTCCACTTT
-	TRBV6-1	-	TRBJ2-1	CASSPIGRNEKFF	TGTGCCAGCAGTCCCATAGGACGGAATGAGAAGTTCTTC
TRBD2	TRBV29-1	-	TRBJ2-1	CSVESASGIQFF	TGCAGCGTTGAGTCGGCTAGCGGGATTCAGTTCTTC
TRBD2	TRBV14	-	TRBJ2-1	CASSQWAGVNEQFF	TGTGCCAGCAGCCAATGGGCGGGAGTCAATGAGCAGTTCTTC
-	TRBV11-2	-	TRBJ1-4	CASSPGGGEKLFF	TGTGCCAGCAGCCCGGGTGGAGGGGAAAAACTGTTTTTT
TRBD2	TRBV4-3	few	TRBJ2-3	CASSQARTSGSTDTQYF	TGCGCCAGCAGCCAAGCCCGGACTAGCGGAAGCACAGATACGCAGTATTTT
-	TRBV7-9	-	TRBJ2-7	CASSSARGSYEQYF	TGTGCCAGCAGCTCCGCCAGGGGTTCCTACGAGCAGTACTTC
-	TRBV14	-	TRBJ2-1	CASSHLAFHEQFF	TGTGCCAGCAGCCACTTAGCATTCCATGAGCAGTTCTTC
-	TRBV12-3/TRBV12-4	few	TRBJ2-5	CASSRLDSLQETQYF	TGTGCCAGCAGCAGACTGGACAGCCTTCAAGAGACCCAGTACTTC
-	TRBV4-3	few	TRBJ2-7	CASSQDLPSTGAYEQYF	TGCGCCAGCAGCCAAGACCTCCCATCGACTGGGGCCTACGAGCAGTACTTC
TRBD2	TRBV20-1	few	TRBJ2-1	CSATGTRVHEQFF	TGCAGTGCAACCGGGACTAGAGTCCATGAGCAGTTCTTC
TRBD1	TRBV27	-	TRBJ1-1	CASSLRTGRMNTEAFF	TGTGCCAGCAGTCTCCGGACAGGGAGGATGAACACTGAAGCTTTCTTT
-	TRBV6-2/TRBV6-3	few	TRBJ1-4	CASSPPGRMSEKLFF	TGTGCCAGCAGCCCCCCCGGACGGATGAGTGAAAAACTGTTTTTT
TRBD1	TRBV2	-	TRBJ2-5	CASSQDRGVQETQYF	TGTGCCAGCAGTCAAGACAGGGGGGTCCAAGAGACCCAGTACTTC
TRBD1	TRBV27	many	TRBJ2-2	CASSMHRDRGNTGELFF	TGTGCCAGCAGTATGCACCGGGACAGGGGAAACACCGGGGAGCTGTTTTTT